Presented here are 32 T cell receptor beta chains from one specimen sequenced in a study of shared clonotypes between healthy human individuals. Sequenced by immunoSEQ multiplex PCR; TCRdb stores in-frame clones only, minus some. The table includes some 2.4 million clones, approximately 93% detected once. Sequencing was done on a sample of naive CD4+ T cells from PBMCs. Subset specified: CD45RA+ positively selected. These receptors all come from a man younger than 30 in good health. Some clones in this sample may be carry-over from other donors' samples.

The V gene is TRBV15, the J gene TRBJ2-2; maybe TRBD1 (6 bases). The CDR3 is 17 residues long. Trimming cost V 5 bases and J 5 bases, with 21 bases left between them. Germline V gene sequence: CDR1 LNHNV, CDR2 YYDKDF (reference sequence). The CDR3 DNA sequence: TGTGCCACCAGCGGGATGCCAGGGGCGAGTGGGACCGGGGAGCTGTTTTTT. Amino acid sequence: CATSGMPGASGTGELFF.

The rearrangement joins TRBV9 to TRBJ1-4; 8 bases are shared with TRBD1. Germline CDR1 is SGDLS and CDR2 is YYNGEE. The CDR3 length is 15 residues. The V and J ends lost 0 bases and 6 bases, in that order; junction bases with no gene match: 4. The CDR3 here is CASSVVSGGDEKLFF. For the CDR3, the DNA is TGTGCCAGCAGCGTAGTTTCAGGGGGCGATGAAAAACTGTTTTTT. Based on the CDR3 plus reference TRBV9 and TRBJ1-4, the full variable domain is DSGVTQTPKHLITATGQRVTLRCSPRSGDLSVYWYQQSLDQGLQFLIQYYNGEERAKGNILERFSAQQFPDLHSELNLSSLELGDSALYFCASSVVSGGDEKLFFGSGTQLSVL.

CDR3 sequence: CASSRETSLRVNNEQFF. The DNA for the CDR3 is TGCGCCAGCAGCCGAGAAACCTCACTCCGGGTAAACAATGAGCAGTTCTTC. The chain combines TRBV4-3 with TRBJ2-1; no reliable D call. This CDR3 contains 17 residues. V gave up 4 bases and J gave up 5 bases, with 21 bases separating them. Germline values: CDR1 LGHNA, CDR2 YSLEER.

The chain combines TRBV7-2 with TRBJ2-5; possible D gene TRBD2, 5 bases. V was shortened by 5 bases and J by 2 bases, with 15 bases between the two germline ends. The CDR3 is 15 residues long. The germline V gene has CDR1 SGHTA and CDR2 FQGNSA. CDR3 bases: TGTGCCAGCAGCCCTTCCCCGGGGATACAAGAGACCCAGTACTTC. As protein: CASSPSPGIQETQYF.

This chain links TRBV19 with TRBJ2-1; 9 bases fit TRBD2. V was pared by 6 bases and J by 6 bases, with 15 bases of the junction left unmatched. The CDR3 totals 17 residues. Per germline, CDR1 LNHDA and CDR2 SQIVND (reference sequence). CDR3 loop: CASRGGGRALDANEQFF. The CDR3 bases are TGTGCCAGTAGGGGCGGCGGGAGGGCCCTTGATGCCAATGAGCAGTTCTTC.

About this clone itself: Other DNA sequences in this sample translate to the same CDR3. CDR3 sequence: CASSEGGDSYEQYF. In DNA, the CDR3 is TGTGCCAGCAGTGAGGGCGGCGACTCCTACGAGCAGTACTTC. The rearrangement links TRBV6-1 to TRBJ2-7; D not resolved. V lost 3 bases and J 0 bases, leaving 9 bases between the germline ends. Germline CDR1 MNHNS, CDR2 SASEGT. There are 14 residues in the CDR3.

The rearrangement joins TRBV5-4 to TRBJ2-3; TRBD1 agrees at 9 bases. Germline V lookup: CDR1 SGHNT, CDR2 YYREEE (reference sequence). The CDR3 contains 15 residues. V lost 7 bases and J lost 3; bases outside the gene matches: 9. CDR3 region: CASGPPGQGTDTQYF. Written as DNA, the CDR3 is TGTGCCAGCGGACCGCCGGGACAGGGAACAGATACGCAGTATTTT. The full variable domain, rest sourced from reference TRBV5-4 and TRBJ2-3, is ETGVTQSPTHLIKTRGQQVTLRCSSQSGHNTVSWYQQALGQGPQFIFQYYREEENGRGNFPPRFSGLQFPNYSSELNVNALELDDSALYLCASGPPGQGTDTQYFGPGTRLTVL.

This sequence joins TRBV19 and TRBJ2-5; D not certain. Germline CDR1 and CDR2: LNHDA and SQIVND (reference sequence). The CDR3 spans 13 residues. Trimming took 6 bases from V and 0 from J, leaving 8 bases between them. The CDR3 region is CASSPPYQETQYF. The DNA of the CDR3 is TGTGCCAGTAGCCCACCATACCAAGAGACCCAGTACTTC.

The chain combines TRBV7-9 with TRBJ2-7, with D perhaps given as TRBD1 or TRBD2 (5 bases each). Germline CDR1 is SEHNR and CDR2 is FQNEAQ (reference sequence). The V end was cut by 5 bases, the J end by 6 bases, with 20 bases between. The CDR3 totals 15 residues. The CDR3 DNA is TGTGCCAGCAGCCGACTTGGGACGCCGTACTCCGAGCAGTACTTC. As protein: CASSRLGTPYSEQYF.

V and J are TRBV7-3 and TRBJ2-1; a possible D gene is TRBD1 (6 bases). Germline V gives CDR1 SGHTA, CDR2 FQGTGA. This CDR3 is built from 14 residues. Between the trimmed V and J ends, which lost 5 bases and 2 bases, there was a span of 10 bases. CDR3 in DNA: TGTGCCAGCAGCGCACAGGGCACCTACAATGAGCAGTTCTTC. Translating gives CASSAQGTYNEQFF.

The chain joins TRBV19 to TRBJ2-3; 7 bases fit TRBD2. The CDR3 totals 14 residues. Germline CDR1 and CDR2: LNHDA and SQIVND (reference sequence). Trimming took 5 bases from V and 5 from J; bases not matched to a gene: 7. The CDR3 sequence is CASSVLAVGDTQYF. Here the CDR3 DNA reads TGTGCCAGTAGTGTTCTAGCGGTCGGAGATACGCAGTATTTT.

The rearrangement links TRBV10-3 to TRBJ1-1; D ambiguous. This CDR3 has 12 residues. The V gene's germline CDR1 is ENHRY and CDR2 SYGVKD. V was pared by 2 bases and J by 7 bases, with 8 bases between. This chain's CDR3 is CAISEGWLEAFF. CDR3 DNA sequence: TGTGCCATCAGTGAGGGTTGGCTTGAAGCTTTCTTT.

The J gene is TRBJ2-2, the V gene TRBV7-2; the D gene is possibly TRBD1 (5 bases). Trimming pared 4 bases from V and 2 bases from J, leaving 14 bases between. The germline V gene encodes CDR1 SGHTA and CDR2 FQGNSA. This CDR3 spans 16 amino acids. The CDR3 coding sequence is TGTGCCAGCAGCTCGGTAACGACAGCTAACACCGGGGAGCTGTTTTTT. Amino acid sequence: CASSSVTTANTGELFF.

The chain couples TRBV7-5 to TRBJ1-1; the table's D call of TRBD1 was not tested on the DNA. TRBV7-5 has pseudogene status. The CDR3 length is 14 residues. The CDR3 protein is CVRSLAFRGTEAFF. The CDR3 DNA sequence: TGTGTCAGAAGCTTAGCTTTCAGGGGCACTGAAGCTTTCTTT.

This clone was seen just once. The chain carries TRBV2 and TRBJ2-5, with D uncertain. The germline gives CDR1 SNHLY, CDR2 FYNNEI. The CDR3 runs 14 residues. Between the trimmed V and J ends, which lost 2 bases and 4 bases, there was a span of 11 bases. The CDR3 reads CASSEMGRGETQYF. For the CDR3, the DNA is TGTGCCAGCAGTGAAATGGGCAGAGGAGAGACCCAGTACTTC.

The rearrangement uses TRBV5-4 and TRBJ2-7; D is perhaps TRBD1 (6 bases). Germline CDR1 is SGHNT and CDR2 is YYREEE (reference sequence). CDR3 length: 17 residues. V dropped 2 bases and J dropped 6 bases, with 24 bases sitting between them. This CDR3 reads CASSFAPTGRGNSEQYF. The CDR3 DNA is TGTGCCAGCAGCTTTGCGCCCACAGGCAGGGGCAATAGCGAGCAGTACTTC.

The chain carries TRBV7-6 and TRBJ2-1; 10 bases fit TRBD2. The V gene's germline CDR1 is SGHVS and CDR2 FNYEAQ. Trimming at V came to 2 bases and at J to 6 bases, leaving 22 bases not matched to a gene. This CDR3 has 21 residues. The CDR3, as DNA: TGTGCCAGCAGCTTAAGAGTCCCCCACCGGCTAGCGGGAGTAGGCCCCAATGAGCAGTTCTTC. Protein product: CASSLRVPHRLAGVGPNEQFF.

The rearrangement joins TRBV7-3 to TRBJ2-7, with TRBD1 matching 9 bases. The CDR3 consists of 13 residues. V dropped 5 bases and J dropped 7; count of bases not matched to a gene: 6. In germline, CDR1 is SGHTA, CDR2 FQGTGA. CDR3 bases: TGTGCCAGCAGCACACAGGGGGCGGAGGAGCAGTACTTC. Translation gives CASSTQGAEEQYF.

The chain carries TRBV7-7 and TRBJ2-1; no clear D gene. The V gene's germline CDR1 is SSHAT and CDR2 FNYEAQ (reference sequence). This CDR3 comprises 13 residues. The germline V and J ends were trimmed by 1 base and 10 bases, with 11 bases remaining between them. The CDR3 sequence: CASSLDTRQEQFF. For the CDR3, the DNA is TGTGCCAGCAGCTTAGACACCCGCCAAGAGCAGTTCTTC.

This rearrangement joins TRBV4-2 to TRBJ2-5, with TRBD2 matching 9 bases. The V gene end was trimmed by 4 bases and the J gene end by 5 bases; junction bases not matched to a gene: 11. The CDR3 contains 16 residues. Per germline, CDR1 LGHNA and CDR2 YNFKEQ. The CDR3 DNA reads TGTGCCAGCAGCCCTCGGGGTAGCGGGAGAGGTGAGACCCAGTACTTC. It specifies CASSPRGSGRGETQYF.

This clone was counted once. The rearrangement uses TRBV14 and TRBJ2-2, with 12 bases matching TRBD2. Looked up from germline, CDR1 is SGHDN and CDR2 is FVKESK. This CDR3 contains 19 residues. The V and J ends lost 2 bases and 4 bases, in that order; junction bases with no gene match: 11. This CDR3 is CASSQRPSGRARRTGELFF. DNA of the CDR3: TGTGCCAGCAGCCAAAGGCCTAGCGGGAGGGCCCGCCGCACCGGGGAGCTGTTTTTT.

The gene calls are TRBV9 and TRBJ2-5; D unclear. Germline V gene sequence: CDR1 SGDLS, CDR2 YYNGEE. The ends were cut back, 0 bases at V and 5 bases at J, with 8 bases in the middle. The length of the CDR3 is 13 residues. CDR3 in DNA: TGTGCCAGCAGCGTAGCCGTGACCGAGACCCAGTACTTC. Protein product: CASSVAVTETQYF.

The rearrangement joins TRBV19 to TRBJ2-3, with 12 bases identical to TRBD2. Per germline, CDR1 LNHDA and CDR2 SQIVND (reference sequence). V lost 2 bases, J lost 4 bases, and 13 bases stayed unmatched. CDR3 length: 19 residues. CDR3 region: CASSILTSGSGGVPDTQYF. CDR3 coding DNA: TGTGCCAGTAGTATACTGACTAGCGGGAGCGGTGGGGTTCCAGATACGCAGTATTTT. Full variable domain (rest looked up from reference TRBV19 and TRBJ2-3): DGGITQSPKYLFRKEGQNVTLSCEQNLNHDAMYWYRQDPGQGLRLIYYSQIVNDFQKGDIAEGYSVSREKKESFPLTVTSAQKNPTAFYLCASSILTSGSGGVPDTQYFGPGTRLTVL.

The chain links TRBV7-6 to TRBJ2-5, with D perhaps matching TRBD1 (5 bases). Germline V gene data show CDR1 as SGHVS and CDR2 as FNYEAQ. V lost 5 bases and J lost 2, with 21 bases in between. The CDR3 has 17 residues. CDR3 amino acids: CASSLSPTRAGQETQYF. The CDR3 nucleotides are TGTGCCAGCAGCCTATCCCCAACCAGGGCAGGGCAAGAGACCCAGTACTTC.

The chain couples TRBV7-9 to TRBJ2-1; no definite D call. Germline V gene sequence: CDR1 SEHNR, CDR2 FQNEAQ (reference sequence). The CDR3 loop spans 12 amino acids. Deletions cut 4 bases from V and 8 bases from J, with 9 bases between. The CDR3 region is CASSSLEHEQFF. For the CDR3, the DNA is TGTGCCAGCAGCTCGCTAGAACATGAGCAGTTCTTC.

This clone showed up just a few times. The chain has TRBV2 and TRBJ1-5; TRBD1 agrees at 7 bases. CDR1 is SNHLY and CDR2 is FYNNEI in the germline V gene. The CDR3 runs to 13 residues. The J segment lost 7 bases and the V segment lost 4 bases, leaving 4 bases of the junction unmatched. In nucleotides, the CDR3 is TGTGCCAGCAGTGGGGACAGTGGGCAGCCCCAGCATTTT. Translation: CASSGDSGQPQHF. The full variable domain, rest sourced from reference TRBV2 and TRBJ1-5, is EPEVTQTPSHQVTQMGQEVILRCVPISNHLYFYWYRQILGQKVEFLVSFYNNEISEKSEIFDDQFSVERPDGSNFTLKIRSTKLEDSAMYFCASSGDSGQPQHFGDGTRLSIL.

The chain uses TRBV7-8 and TRBJ2-6, with 10 nucleotides matching TRBD1. The V gene end was trimmed by 3 bases and the J gene end by 0 bases; junction bases not matched to a gene: 5. Germline V gives CDR1 SGHVS, CDR2 FQNEAQ. The CDR3 consists of 18 residues. DNA of the CDR3: TGTGCCAGCAGCTTGAGGGACAGGGGAGGCTCTGGGGCCAACGTCCTGACTTTC. It codes for CASSLRDRGGSGANVLTF. Full variable domain (remainder filled in from reference TRBV7-8 and TRBJ2-6): GAGVSQSPRYKVAKRGQDVALRCDPISGHVSLFWYQQALGQGPEFLTYFQNEAQLDKSGLPSDRFFAERPEGSVSTLKIQRTQQEDSAVYLCASSLRDRGGSGANVLTFGAGSRLTVL.

The rearrangement links TRBV7-2 to TRBJ2-3; D call uncertain. The CDR3 has 13 residues. Germline CDR1 is SGHTA and CDR2 is FQGNSA. Trimming removed 3 bases from V and 2 bases from J, with 6 bases in between. The CDR3 region is CASSFQDTDTQYF. The CDR3, as DNA: TGTGCCAGCAGCTTCCAGGACACAGATACGCAGTATTTT.

The chain carries TRBV9 and TRBJ2-7, with D unresolved. Germline CDR1 reads SGDLS; CDR2 reads YYNGEE. The V gene lost 4 bases and the J gene lost 6 bases, with 20 bases spanning the gap. This CDR3 comprises 15 residues. The CDR3 DNA reads as TGTGCCAGCAGCCCTCGCCACCAGAGAGACTCCGAGCAGTACTTC. Its protein product is CASSPRHQRDSEQYF.

J is TRBJ2-1 and V is TRBV9, with TRBD2 matching over 8 bases. V dropped 4 bases and J dropped 1; count of bases not matched to a gene: 10. Germline V lookup: CDR1 SGDLS, CDR2 YYNGEE. The CDR3 is 17 amino acids. The CDR3 coding sequence is TGTGCCAGCAGCCAAGGACTAGCTCCCACTTCCTACAATGAGCAGTTCTTC. Protein sequence: CASSQGLAPTSYNEQFF.

A remark on this clone: At one boundary the junction diverges from the germline segment, which might be a read error. The chain employs TRBV6-5 and TRBJ2-7, with D possibly being TRBD1 or TRBD2 (5 bases each). Germline CDR1 reads MNHEY; CDR2 reads SVGAGI. The CDR3 extends over 11 amino acids. This chain's CDR3 is CASSNYADGTF. DNA for the CDR3: TGTGCCAGCAGCAATTACGCGGACGGGACCTTC.

The V call is TRBV11-2, the J call TRBJ2-6; D remains ambiguous. This CDR3 region has 14 residues. Germline assignment: CDR1 SGHAT and CDR2 FQNNGV. Trimming left V 5 bases short and J 1 base short, with 6 bases between. CDR3: CASSPSSGANVLTF. CDR3 nucleotides: TGTGCCAGCAGCCCAAGTTCTGGGGCCAACGTCCTGACTTTC.